The next 29 T cell receptor beta chains were all read from a single sample in a study of blood T cell repertoires in COVID-19. Assay used: immunoSEQ multiplex PCR; TCRdb lists only in-frame clones, some missing. The data hold roughly 80,000 clones, with over 70% observed a single time. Sequencing was done on a sample of peripheral blood. Receptor source: a human donor in a cohort sampled during active COVID-19.

The sample holds a few counts of this clone. The V and J genes are TRBV3-1 (or the pseudogene TRBV3-2) and TRBJ1-1; 7 bases match TRBD1. Germline V gene lookup returns CDR1 LGHDT and CDR2 YNNKEL (reference sequence). The V gene end was trimmed by 4 bases and the J gene end by 4 bases; junction bases not matched to a gene: 12. The CDR3 extends over 16 amino acids. The CDR3, as DNA: TGTGCCAGCAGCCGGGGCAGGGGGTTCGGGGGCACTGAAGCTTTCTTT. It specifies CASSRGRGFGGTEAFF.

This clone was recorded a few times. The rearrangement links TRBV14 to TRBJ2-2; 8 bases are shared with TRBD1. The CDR3 has 15 residues. V lost 3 bases, J lost 5 bases, and 5 bases stayed unmatched. Germline V lookup: CDR1 SGHDN, CDR2 FVKESK. The DNA of the CDR3 is TGTGCCAGCAGCCACTGGACAGGGCTTACCGGGGAGCTGTTTTTT. It codes for CASSHWTGLTGELFF. Looking up the rest from reference TRBV14 and TRBJ2-2 gives the full variable domain: EAGVTQFPSHSVIEKGQTVTLRCDPISGHDNLYWYRRVMGKEIKFLLHFVKESKQDESGMPNNRFLAERTGGTYSTLKVQPAELEDSGVYFCASSHWTGLTGELFFGEGSRLTVL.

This clone was recorded a few times. V usage is TRBV3-1 (or the pseudogene TRBV3-2) and J usage is TRBJ2-5; TRBD2 matches at 11 bases. V trimming: 2 bases; J trimming: 6 bases; junction bases outside the gene matches: 8. The CDR3 runs to 16 residues. CDR1 is LGHDT, CDR2 YNNKEL, per germline (reference sequence). The CDR3 DNA reads TGTGCCAGCAGCCAAAGTATAGCGGGGGGGCCAAAGACCCAGTACTTC. Its translation is CASSQSIAGGPKTQYF.

This clone was detected once. CDR3 nucleotides: TGTGCCAGCAGCTCGGGACTGAGCAATCAGCCCCAGCATTTT. Translation gives CASSSGLSNQPQHF. V usage is TRBV7-2 and J usage is TRBJ1-5, with a weak D call TRBD1 (5 bases). The ends were cut back, 4 bases at V and 1 base at J, with 8 bases in the middle. Germline V gene data show CDR1 as SGHTA and CDR2 as FQGNSA. There are 14 residues in the CDR3.

This clone appeared a few times. The chain joins TRBV3-1 (or the pseudogene TRBV3-2) to TRBJ1-2; the match to TRBD1 covers 7 bases. The V segment lost 4 bases and the J segment 4 bases; nucleotides outside the gene matches: 12. Germline assignment: CDR1 LGHDT and CDR2 YNNKEL (reference sequence). The CDR3 loop spans 16 amino acids. The CDR3 DNA follows: TGTGCCAGCAGCCCTACAGGTAGGGGGCCCTCCTATGGCTACACCTTC. It codes for CASSPTGRGPSYGYTF.

This chain connects TRBV9 to TRBJ2-7; 13 bases align to TRBD2. The germline V gene has CDR1 SGDLS and CDR2 YYNGEE. After removal of 4 bases from V and 2 bases from J, the junction contained 9 bases not matched to a gene. The CDR3 sequence is 17 residues long. The CDR3 nucleotides are TGTGCCAGCAGCCGCGGACTAGCGGGGGTTCCTCCCTACGAGCAGTACTTC. Translating gives CASSRGLAGVPPYEQYF. The variable domain in full, completed from reference TRBV9 and TRBJ2-7, reads DSGVTQTPKHLITATGQRVTLRCSPRSGDLSVYWYQQSLDQGLQFLIQYYNGEERAKGNILERFSAQQFPDLHSELNLSSLELGDSALYFCASSRGLAGVPPYEQYFGPGTRLTVT.

The chain links TRBV5-1 to TRBJ2-7, with 11 bases aligning to TRBD1. The CDR3 length is 17 residues. Germline values: CDR1 SGHRS, CDR2 YFSETQ. The V and J ends lost 0 bases and 6 bases, in that order; junction bases with no gene match: 11. The CDR3 protein is CASSLGPSGTGGTEQYF. The CDR3 DNA follows: TGCGCCAGCAGCTTGGGTCCTTCCGGGACAGGGGGGACCGAGCAGTACTTC. Together with reference TRBV5-1 and TRBJ2-7, the CDR3 gives the full variable domain: KAGVTQTPRYLIKTRGQQVTLSCSPISGHRSVSWYQQTPGQGLQFLFEYFSETQRNKGNFPGRFSGRQFSNSRSEMNVSTLELGDSALYLCASSLGPSGTGGTEQYFGPGTRLTVT.

The chain combines TRBV25-1 with TRBJ2-1, with a possible D match to TRBD1 (6 bases). The V and J ends lost 7 bases and 3 bases respectively, with 13 bases between them. Per the germline V gene, CDR1 is MGHDK and CDR2 is SYGVNS. This CDR3 region has 14 residues. The CDR3 reads CASNLGGRYNEQFF. CDR3 sequence (DNA): TGTGCCAGCAACCTAGGGGGACGCTACAATGAGCAGTTCTTC.

This chain connects TRBV5-6 to TRBJ2-1, with a possible D match to TRBD2 (6 bases). Deletions cut 3 bases from V and 4 bases from J, with 17 bases between. Germline CDR1 is SGHDT and CDR2 is YYEEEE. The CDR3 covers 16 residues. The CDR3, as DNA: TGTGCCAGCAGCTCTTGGACTAATCGACCTTACAATGAGCAGTTCTTC. As protein: CASSSWTNRPYNEQFF.

This chain uses TRBV4-1 with TRBJ1-2, with 9 bases that match TRBD1. Germline-derived CDR1 and CDR2 are MGHRA and YSYEKL. Unmatched junction bases numbered 10, after V lost 1 base and J lost 7 bases. This CDR3 contains 16 residues. This CDR3 reads CASSQVQDRGNRGYTF. The CDR3, as DNA: TGCGCCAGCAGCCAAGTTCAGGACAGGGGAAATCGTGGCTACACCTTC.

This clone came up a few times. The genes are TRBV19 and TRBJ1-5; perhaps TRBD1 as D (6 bases). The CDR3 has 18 amino acids. The germline V and J ends were trimmed by 9 bases and 1 base, with 25 bases remaining between them. CDR1 is LNHDA, CDR2 SQIVND, per germline (reference sequence). Written as DNA, the CDR3 is TGTGCCAGACAACAGGGACGATGTACGGTCTCGAGCAATCAGCCCCAGCATTTT. Protein sequence: CARQQGRCTVSSNQPQHF.

V usage is TRBV7-2 and J usage is TRBJ1-6; D may be TRBD1 (5 bases). The ends were cut back, 3 bases at V and 9 bases at J, with 15 bases in the middle. Looked up from germline, CDR1 is SGHTA and CDR2 is FQGNSA. The CDR3 consists of 15 residues. The CDR3 sequence: CASSFWQGAGSPLHF. CDR3 nucleotides: TGTGCCAGCAGCTTTTGGCAGGGCGCCGGTTCACCCCTCCACTTT.

The J gene is TRBJ2-1, the V gene TRBV9, with TRBD1 identical over 8 bases. The length of the CDR3 is 17 residues. From germline, CDR1 is SGDLS and CDR2 YYNGEE. The trim removed 1 base at V and 6 bases at J, leaving 12 bases unmatched. Written as DNA, the CDR3 is TGTGCCAGCAGCGTATATTCCCGACAGGGGACGGGCAATGAGCAGTTCTTC. Amino acid sequence: CASSVYSRQGTGNEQFF.

This clone was seen a few times. The V gene is TRBV24-1, the J gene TRBJ1-1; possibly TRBD1 for D (5 bases). The germline CDR1 and CDR2 sequences are KGHDR and SFDVKD. The CDR3 runs to 13 residues. Deletions cut 9 bases from V and 3 bases from J, with 13 bases between. This CDR3 is CATQGSRYTEAFF. CDR3 coding DNA: TGTGCCACCCAGGGCAGCAGGTACACTGAAGCTTTCTTT.

The chain couples TRBV28 to TRBJ2-7, with 8 bases aligning to TRBD2. Germline V gene sequence: CDR1 MDHEN, CDR2 SYDVKM. The CDR3 runs to 15 residues. Germline trimming cut 5 bases from V and 0 bases from J; bases unmatched to any gene: 6. CDR3 sequence reads: CASSNSGKSSYEQYF. The CDR3 DNA sequence: TGTGCCAGCAGTAATAGCGGGAAGAGCTCCTACGAGCAGTACTTC.

This sequence joins TRBV7-9 and TRBJ2-7; 8 nucleotides align to TRBD1. Germline CDR1 SEHNR, CDR2 FQNEAQ (reference sequence). V lost 2 bases and J lost 1; bases outside the gene matches: 7. The CDR3 contains 16 residues. CDR3: CASSLSLWDRSYEQYF. The CDR3 DNA reads as TGTGCCAGCAGCTTAAGCCTTTGGGACAGGTCCTACGAGCAGTACTTC.

This rearrangement joins TRBV5-1 to TRBJ2-3; 13 bases agree with TRBD2. CDR3 length: 16 amino acids. The ends lost 4 bases at V and 1 base at J; junction bases unmatched: 3. The germline V gene has CDR1 SGHRS and CDR2 YFSETQ. The CDR3 DNA reads as TGCGCCAGCAGCGGAGGACTAGCGGGGGGCACAGATACGCAGTATTTT. This translates into CASSGGLAGGTDTQYF.

This sequence joins TRBV28 and TRBJ2-5; a weak D match, TRBD1 (6 bases). The CDR3 runs 14 residues. The V and J ends lost 4 bases and 0 bases respectively, with 9 bases between them. The germline V gene encodes CDR1 MDHEN and CDR2 SYDVKM. The DNA for the CDR3 is TGTGCCAGCAGTTACAGGGAGCACCAAGAGACCCAGTACTTC. It yields the protein CASSYREHQETQYF.

This clone was counted only a few times. CDR3 amino acids: CASSEASGAYYEQYF. DNA for the CDR3: TGTGCCAGCAGTGAAGCTAGCGGGGCCTACTACGAGCAGTACTTC. V is TRBV2 and J is TRBJ2-7, with 8 bases fitting TRBD2. With V trimmed by 0 bases and J by 3 bases, 4 bases remained unmatched. This CDR3 is 15 amino acids long. Per germline, CDR1 SNHLY and CDR2 FYNNEI.

The chain joins TRBV9 to TRBJ2-1; 9 nucleotides match TRBD2. The CDR3 loop spans 17 amino acids. Germline loops: CDR1 SGDLS, CDR2 YYNGEE. Trimming removed 1 base from V and 2 bases from J; junction bases left unmatched: 7. The CDR3 DNA reads as TGTGCCAGCAGCGTATCCCTGGCTAGCGGGACCTACAATGAGCAGTTCTTC. This translates into CASSVSLASGTYNEQFF.

V is TRBV6-5 and J is TRBJ2-5; tentative D call: TRBD2 (7 bases). V lost 8 bases to trimming and J lost 4 bases, with 17 bases between them. The CDR3 runs to 14 residues. Germline V gene sequence: CDR1 MNHEY, CDR2 SVGAGI. The CDR3 DNA reads TGTGCCAGCCTAAAGGGGGGGGTGGGAGAGACCCAGTACTTC. Translating it yields CASLKGGVGETQYF.

The rearrangement uses TRBV28 and TRBJ1-2; 8 bases match TRBD1. CDR3 length equals 15 residues. Germline CDR1 and CDR2: MDHEN and SYDVKM. V gave up 6 bases and J gave up 2 bases; unmatched junction bases: 8. This CDR3 is CASRSAGQENYGYTF. CDR3 nucleotide sequence: TGTGCCAGCAGATCCGCGGGACAGGAAAACTATGGCTACACCTTC.

A few counts support this clone. The chain carries TRBV15 and TRBJ2-7; D is perhaps TRBD2 (5 bases). The CDR3 runs 13 residues. CDR1 and CDR2 (germline): LNHNV, YYDKDF (reference sequence). V was trimmed by 0 bases and J by 4 bases, leaving 7 bases between them. The CDR3 DNA follows: TGTGCCACCAGCAGAGATCGGGAATACGAGCAGTACTTC. This encodes CATSRDREYEQYF.

This clone was counted between two and nine times. The V call is TRBV29-1, the J call TRBJ1-1; no clear D. V dropped 8 bases and J dropped 11 bases, with 18 bases sitting between them. This CDR3 region has 11 residues. CDR1 SQVTM and CDR2 ANQGSEA come from the germline V gene. The CDR3 loop reads CSTRTGSGAFF. CDR3 nucleotides: TGCAGCACACGGACGGGGTCGGGGGCTTTCTTT.

This clone was found once. The chain carries TRBV28 and TRBJ1-2; D remains ambiguous. Trimming stripped 5 bases from V and 8 bases from J, with 15 bases between. The germline V gene has CDR1 MDHEN and CDR2 SYDVKM. The length of the CDR3 is 13 residues. The CDR3, as DNA: TGTGCCAGCAGTCAGGAGGGCCTGAGGGGCTACACCTTC. As protein: CASSQEGLRGYTF.

A word on this clone: Within the sample, other DNA sequences also encode this same CDR3. V usage is TRBV2 and J usage is TRBJ1-2; 10 nucleotides match TRBD1. The CDR3 covers 14 residues. Trimming at V came to 6 bases and at J to 2 bases, leaving 3 bases not matched to a gene. Per germline, CDR1 SNHLY and CDR2 FYNNEI. CDR3 protein: CASSEDRGNYGYTF. The CDR3 coding sequence is TGTGCCAGCAGCGAGGACAGGGGGAACTATGGCTACACCTTC.

The rearrangement links TRBV23-1 to TRBJ2-2; D is uncertain. TRBV23-1 counts as an open reading frame of uncertain function. Trimming removed 3 bases at V and 3 bases at J, with 5 bases between. This CDR3 has 13 amino acids. The CDR3 DNA reads as TGCGCCAGCAGTCACAGATACACCGGGGAGCTGTTTTTT. Its protein product is CASSHRYTGELFF.

This rearrangement joins TRBV4-3 to TRBJ2-1, with 14 nucleotides matching TRBD2. The CDR3 is 19 residues long. With 4 bases clipped from V and 5 bases from J, the junction kept 13 bases outside the gene matches. CDR1 and CDR2 (germline): LGHNA, YSLEER. CDR3 loop: CASSPYSLSGLAGDNEQFF. Written as DNA, the CDR3 is TGCGCCAGCAGCCCCTACTCCCTTTCGGGACTAGCGGGGGACAATGAGCAGTTCTTC.

The chain is built from TRBV29-1 and TRBJ2-3; TRBD2 matches at 7 bases. Germline values: CDR1 SQVTM, CDR2 ANQGSEA. The length of the CDR3 is 13 residues. V trimming: 6 bases; J trimming: 2 bases; junction bases outside the gene matches: 5. The CDR3 nucleotides read TGCAGCGTAGGCGGGGGTACCACAGATACGCAGTATTTT. It codes for CSVGGGTTDTQYF.